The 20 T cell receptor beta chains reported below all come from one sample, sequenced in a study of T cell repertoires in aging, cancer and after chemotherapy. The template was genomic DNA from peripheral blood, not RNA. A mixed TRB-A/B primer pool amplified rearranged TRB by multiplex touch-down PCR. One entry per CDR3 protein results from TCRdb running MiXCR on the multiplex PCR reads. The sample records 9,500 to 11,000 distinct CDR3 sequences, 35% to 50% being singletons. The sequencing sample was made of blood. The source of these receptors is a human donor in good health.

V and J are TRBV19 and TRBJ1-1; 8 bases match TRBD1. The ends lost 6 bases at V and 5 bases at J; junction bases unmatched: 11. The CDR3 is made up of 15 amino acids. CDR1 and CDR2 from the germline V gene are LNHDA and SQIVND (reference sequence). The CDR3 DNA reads TGTGCCAGTAGCACTCAGGGGGCGCGTCGAACTGAAGCTTTCTTT. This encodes CASSTQGARRTEAFF.

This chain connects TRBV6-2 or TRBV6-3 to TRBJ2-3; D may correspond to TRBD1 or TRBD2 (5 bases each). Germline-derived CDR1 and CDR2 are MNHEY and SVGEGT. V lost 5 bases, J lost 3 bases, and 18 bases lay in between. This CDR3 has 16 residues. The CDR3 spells CASSPHRGGWTDTQYF. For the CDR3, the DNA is TGTGCCAGCAGTCCACATCGGGGCGGGTGGACAGATACGCAGTATTTT.

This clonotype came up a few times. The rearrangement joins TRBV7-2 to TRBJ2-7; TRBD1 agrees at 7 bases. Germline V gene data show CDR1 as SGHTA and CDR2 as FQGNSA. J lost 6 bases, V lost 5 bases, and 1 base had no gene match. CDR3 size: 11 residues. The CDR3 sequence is CASSAGGEQYF. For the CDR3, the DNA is TGTGCCAGCAGCGCAGGGGGCGAGCAGTACTTC.

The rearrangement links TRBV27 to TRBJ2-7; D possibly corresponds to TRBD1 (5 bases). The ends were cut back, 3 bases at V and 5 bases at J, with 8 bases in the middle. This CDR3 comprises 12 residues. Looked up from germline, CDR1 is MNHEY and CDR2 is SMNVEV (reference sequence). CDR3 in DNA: TGTGCCAGCAGTTTCCAGGGTCACGAGCAGTACTTC. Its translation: CASSFQGHEQYF.

The CDR3 sequence is CASSPIGGQLNNEQFF. CDR3 bases: TGTGCCAGCAGCCCTATCGGGGGTCAGCTGAACAATGAGCAGTTCTTC. V is TRBV7-9 and J is TRBJ2-1; D might be TRBD2 (6 bases). CDR1 and CDR2 from the germline V gene are SEHNR and FQNEAQ (reference sequence). Trimming pared 5 bases from V and 5 bases from J, leaving 19 bases between. This CDR3 region has 16 residues.

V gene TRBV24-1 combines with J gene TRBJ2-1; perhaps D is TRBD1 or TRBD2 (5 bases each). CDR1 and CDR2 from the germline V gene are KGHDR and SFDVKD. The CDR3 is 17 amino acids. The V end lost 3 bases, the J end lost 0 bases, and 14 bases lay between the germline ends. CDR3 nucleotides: TGTGCCACCAGTGATGGGTGGGGCGCGGGCTCCTACAATGAGCAGTTCTTC. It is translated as CATSDGWGAGSYNEQFF.

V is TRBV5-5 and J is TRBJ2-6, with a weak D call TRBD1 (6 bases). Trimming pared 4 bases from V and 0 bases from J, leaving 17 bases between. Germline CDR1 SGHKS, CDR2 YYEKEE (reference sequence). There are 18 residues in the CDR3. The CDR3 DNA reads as TGTGCCAGCAGCCTCACTTTGACAGGTCTCTCTGGGGCCAACGTCCTGACTTTC. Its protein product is CASSLTLTGLSGANVLTF.

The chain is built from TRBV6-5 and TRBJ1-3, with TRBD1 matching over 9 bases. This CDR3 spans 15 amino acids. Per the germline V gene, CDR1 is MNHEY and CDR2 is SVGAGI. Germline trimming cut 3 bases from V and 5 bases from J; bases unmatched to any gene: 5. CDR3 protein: CASSYSGTGRNTIYF. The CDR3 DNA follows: TGTGCCAGCAGTTATTCCGGGACAGGGAGAAACACCATATATTTT.

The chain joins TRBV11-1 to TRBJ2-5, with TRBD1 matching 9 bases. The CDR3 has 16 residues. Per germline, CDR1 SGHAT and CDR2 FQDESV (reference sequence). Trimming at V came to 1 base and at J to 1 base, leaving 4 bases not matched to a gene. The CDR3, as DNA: TGTGCCAGCAGCTTAGGAGGGACAGGGCCCCAAGAGACCCAGTACTTC. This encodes CASSLGGTGPQETQYF.

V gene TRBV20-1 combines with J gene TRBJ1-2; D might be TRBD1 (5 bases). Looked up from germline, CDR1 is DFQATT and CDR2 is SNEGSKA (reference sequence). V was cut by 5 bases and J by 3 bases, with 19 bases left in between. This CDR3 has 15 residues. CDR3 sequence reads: CSARNQGAPDYGYTF. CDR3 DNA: TGCAGTGCTCGAAACCAGGGTGCACCCGACTATGGCTACACCTTC.

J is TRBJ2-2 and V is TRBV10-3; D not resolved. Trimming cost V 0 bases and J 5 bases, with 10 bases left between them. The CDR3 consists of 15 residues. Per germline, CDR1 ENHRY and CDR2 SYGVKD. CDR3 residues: CAISESLRETGELFF. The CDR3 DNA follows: TGTGCCATCAGTGAGTCTCTCAGAGAAACCGGGGAGCTGTTTTTT.

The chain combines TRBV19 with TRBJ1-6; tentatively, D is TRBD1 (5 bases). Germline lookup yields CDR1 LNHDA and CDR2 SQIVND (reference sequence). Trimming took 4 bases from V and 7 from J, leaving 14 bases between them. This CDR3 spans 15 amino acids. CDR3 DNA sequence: TGTGCCAGTAGTAAACGGGGCCAGTTCAATTCACCCCTCCACTTT. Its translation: CASSKRGQFNSPLHF.

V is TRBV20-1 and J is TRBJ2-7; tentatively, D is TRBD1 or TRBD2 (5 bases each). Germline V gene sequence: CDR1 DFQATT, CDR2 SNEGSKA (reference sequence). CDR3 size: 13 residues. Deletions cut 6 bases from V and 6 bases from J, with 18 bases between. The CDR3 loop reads CSAPRGLQGEQYF. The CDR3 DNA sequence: TGCAGTGCCCCCAGAGGGCTTCAGGGCGAGCAGTACTTC.

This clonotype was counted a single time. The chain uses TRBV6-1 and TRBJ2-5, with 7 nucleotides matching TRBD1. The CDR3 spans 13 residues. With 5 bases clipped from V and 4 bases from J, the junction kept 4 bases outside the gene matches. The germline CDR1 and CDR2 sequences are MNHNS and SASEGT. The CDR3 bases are TGTGCCAGCAGTATACAGGGGCGAGAGACCCAGTACTTC. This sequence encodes CASSIQGRETQYF.

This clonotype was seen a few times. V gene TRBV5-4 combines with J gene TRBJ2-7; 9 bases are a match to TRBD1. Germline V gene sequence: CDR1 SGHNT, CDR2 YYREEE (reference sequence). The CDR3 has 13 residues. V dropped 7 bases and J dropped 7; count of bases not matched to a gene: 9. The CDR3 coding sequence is TGTGCCAGCGGCGCCAGTGGGACAGGGGAGCAGTACTTC. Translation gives CASGASGTGEQYF.

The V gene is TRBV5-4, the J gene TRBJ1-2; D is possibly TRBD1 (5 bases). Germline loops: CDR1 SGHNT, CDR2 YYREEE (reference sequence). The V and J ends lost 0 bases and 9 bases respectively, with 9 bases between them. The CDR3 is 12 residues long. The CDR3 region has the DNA TGTGCCAGCAGCTTGGGGGAGGACAGCTACACCTTC. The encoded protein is CASSLGEDSYTF.

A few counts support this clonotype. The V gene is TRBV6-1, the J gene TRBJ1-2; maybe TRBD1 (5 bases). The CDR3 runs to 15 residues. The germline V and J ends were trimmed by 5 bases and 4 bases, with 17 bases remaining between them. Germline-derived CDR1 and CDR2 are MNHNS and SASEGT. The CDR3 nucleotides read TGTGCCAGCAGTTACTCGAAAGGGACGGGCTATGGCTACACCTTC. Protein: CASSYSKGTGYGYTF.

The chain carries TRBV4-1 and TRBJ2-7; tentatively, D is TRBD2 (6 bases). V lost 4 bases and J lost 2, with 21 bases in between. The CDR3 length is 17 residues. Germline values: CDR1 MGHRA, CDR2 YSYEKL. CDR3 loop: CASSLRRPGETTYEQYF. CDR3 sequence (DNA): TGCGCCAGCAGCCTAAGACGACCGGGAGAAACGACCTACGAGCAGTACTTC.

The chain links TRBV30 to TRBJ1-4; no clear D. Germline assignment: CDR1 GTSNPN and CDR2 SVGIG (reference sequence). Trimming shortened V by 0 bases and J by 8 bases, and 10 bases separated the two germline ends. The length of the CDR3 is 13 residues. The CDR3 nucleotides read TGTGCCTGGAGTGTCGCCCAATTCGAAAAACTGTTTTTT. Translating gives CAWSVAQFEKLFF.

The CDR3 nucleotides are TGTGCCACCAGACCCCCGGCCGGCACTGAAGCTTTCTTT. This translates into CATRPPAGTEAFF. The chain links TRBV15 to TRBJ1-1; D is unclear. Germline CDR1 and CDR2: LNHNV and YYDKDF (reference sequence). The germline V and J ends were trimmed by 6 bases and 4 bases, with 12 bases remaining between them. CDR3 length equals 13 residues.